Listed below are T cell receptor beta chains from one sample, sequenced in a study of T cell changes during pregnancy in multiple sclerosis. Assay: immunoSEQ multiplex PCR; the TCRdb copy retains only in-frame clones and omits some. This sample carries about 60,000 clones, about 92% of them seen once, and the ten largest clones take approximately 2.3%. The sequences come from peripheral blood, collected in the second trimester of pregnancy. These receptors all come from a female donor in good health, enrolled as a control in a pregnancy study. CDR3s include the opening cysteine and the closing phenylalanine or tryptophan. A D gene is named only where the DNA matches it firmly. Size tells how often a clone was seen (once, few, many) or the class of an expanded clone, and some rows leave it out.

abundance: .
d_gene: TRBD2
j_gene: TRBJ2-1
v_gene: TRBV7-7
CDR3aa: CASSLVAGEYNEQFF
CDR3nt: TGTGCTAGCAGCTTAGTAGCGGGAGAATACAATGAGCAGTTCTTC

abundance: once
d_gene: TRBD2
j_gene: TRBJ2-1
v_gene: TRBV29-1
CDR3aa: CSVEASGLTYNEQFF
CDR3nt: TGCAGCGTTGAGGCTAGCGGGCTGACCTACAATGAGCAGTTCTTC

abundance: .
d_gene: TRBD2
j_gene: TRBJ2-2
v_gene: TRBV7-3
CDR3aa: CASSLTPGLAGGANTGELFF
CDR3nt: TGTGCCAGCAGCTTAACTCCGGGACTAGCGGGGGGGGCGAACACCGGGGAGCTGTTTTTT

abundance: once
d_gene: TRBD1
j_gene: TRBJ2-2
v_gene: TRBV5-6
CDR3aa: CASSLDRGASGELFF
CDR3nt: TGTGCCAGCAGCTTGGACAGGGGGGCCTCCGGGGAGCTGTTTTTT

abundance: .
d_gene: TRBD2
j_gene: TRBJ2-3
v_gene: TRBV6-1
CDR3aa: CASSDLAAGGSTDTQYF
CDR3nt: TGTGCCAGCAGTGATCTTGCAGCGGGAGGGTCCACAGATACGCAGTATTTT

abundance: .
d_gene: .
j_gene: TRBJ2-1
v_gene: TRBV21-1
CDR3aa: CASNGGLSYNEQFF
CDR3nt: TGTGCCAGCAACGGCGGGTTATCCTACAATGAGCAGTTCTTC

abundance: .
d_gene: .
j_gene: TRBJ2-3
v_gene: TRBV4-1
CDR3aa: CASSQLIVTDTQYF
CDR3nt: TGCGCCAGCAGCCAATTGATAGTCACAGATACGCAGTATTTT

abundance: .
d_gene: .
j_gene: TRBJ1-4
v_gene: TRBV2
CDR3aa: CASTPGDTGGKLFF
CDR3nt: TGTGCCAGCACCCCAGGGGATACGGGAGGAAAACTGTTTTTT

abundance: .
d_gene: .
j_gene: TRBJ1-5
v_gene: TRBV7-2
CDR3aa: CASSLWGGDQPQHF
CDR3nt: TGTGCCAGCAGCTTATGGGGGGGTGATCAGCCCCAGCATTTT

abundance: .
d_gene: TRBD2
j_gene: TRBJ2-7
v_gene: TRBV9
CDR3aa: CASSATPSGVYEQYF
CDR3nt: TGTGCCAGCAGCGCCACCCCTAGCGGGGTTTACGAGCAGTACTTC

abundance: .
d_gene: .
j_gene: TRBJ2-1
v_gene: TRBV5-1
CDR3aa: CASSLAPSSYNEQFF
CDR3nt: TGCGCCAGCAGCTTGGCTCCCAGCTCCTACAATGAGCAGTTCTTC

abundance: .
d_gene: .
j_gene: TRBJ1-1
v_gene: TRBV2
CDR3aa: CARGEGLGTEAFF
CDR3nt: TGTGCCAGAGGTGAGGGTCTGGGCACTGAAGCTTTCTTT

abundance: .
d_gene: TRBD1
j_gene: TRBJ2-7
v_gene: TRBV5-1
CDR3aa: CASSLGGTGTYEQYF
CDR3nt: TGCGCCAGCAGCTTGGGTGGGACAGGGACCTACGAGCAGTACTTC

abundance: .
d_gene: .
j_gene: TRBJ2-7
v_gene: TRBV5-1
CDR3aa: CASSLDSPTYEQYF
CDR3nt: TGCGCCAGCAGCTTGGATAGTCCTACCTACGAGCAGTACTTC

abundance: .
d_gene: .
j_gene: TRBJ2-7
v_gene: TRBV11-3
CDR3aa: CASSLAGAASEQYF
CDR3nt: TGTGCCAGCAGCTTAGCGGGAGCGGCTAGTGAGCAGTACTTC

abundance: .
d_gene: .
j_gene: TRBJ2-7
v_gene: TRBV18
CDR3aa: CASSPRDTLEQYF
CDR3nt: TGTGCCAGCTCACCCCGAGACACACTTGAGCAGTACTTC

abundance: .
d_gene: .
j_gene: TRBJ1-6
v_gene: TRBV6-1
CDR3aa: CASSDEQGLSYNSPLHF
CDR3nt: TGTGCCAGCAGTGACGAACAGGGTCTCTCCTATAATTCACCCCTCCACTTT

abundance: .
d_gene: .
j_gene: TRBJ1-2
v_gene: TRBV27
CDR3aa: CASSLLVSAGLNGYTF
CDR3nt: TGTGCCAGCAGTTTATTAGTTTCGGCAGGGTTGAATGGCTACACCTTC

abundance: .
d_gene: TRBD1
j_gene: TRBJ1-4
v_gene: TRBV5-1
CDR3aa: CASRKQGTNEKLFF
CDR3nt: TGCGCCAGCCGAAAACAGGGGACTAATGAAAAACTGTTTTTT

abundance: .
d_gene: TRBD2
j_gene: TRBJ2-7
v_gene: TRBV28
CDR3aa: CASSLLSGSTGEQYF
CDR3nt: TGTGCCAGCAGCCTTCTTAGCGGGAGTACCGGCGAGCAGTACTTC

abundance: .
d_gene: .
j_gene: TRBJ1-5
v_gene: TRBV2
CDR3aa: CASSDRVQPQHF
CDR3nt: TGTGCCAGCAGTGACAGGGTTCAGCCCCAGCATTTT

abundance: .
d_gene: .
j_gene: TRBJ2-5
v_gene: TRBV18
CDR3aa: CASSPPSRVEETQYF
CDR3nt: TGTGCCAGCTCACCACCGTCCAGGGTCGAGGAGACCCAGTACTTC

abundance: .
d_gene: .
j_gene: TRBJ2-7
v_gene: TRBV7-9
CDR3aa: CASSSQTSSYEQYF
CDR3nt: TGTGCCAGCAGCTCTCAGACTAGCTCCTACGAGCAGTACTTC